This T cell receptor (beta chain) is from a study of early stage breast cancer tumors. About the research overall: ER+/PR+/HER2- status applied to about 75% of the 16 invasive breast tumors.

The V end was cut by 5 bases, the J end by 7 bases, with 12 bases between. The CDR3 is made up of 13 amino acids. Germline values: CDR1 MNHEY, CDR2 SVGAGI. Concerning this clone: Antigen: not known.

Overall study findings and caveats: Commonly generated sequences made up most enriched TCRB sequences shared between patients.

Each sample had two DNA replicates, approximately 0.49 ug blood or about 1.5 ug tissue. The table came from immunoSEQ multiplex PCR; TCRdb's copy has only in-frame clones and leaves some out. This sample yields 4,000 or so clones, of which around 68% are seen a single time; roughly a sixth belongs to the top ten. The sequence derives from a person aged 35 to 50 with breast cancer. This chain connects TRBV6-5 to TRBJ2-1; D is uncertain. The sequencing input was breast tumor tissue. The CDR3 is CASSRITENEQFF. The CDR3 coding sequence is TGTGCCAGCAGTCGGATAACTGAAAATGAGCAGTTCTTC.